This TCR beta chain was captured in a study of neoadjuvant anti-PD-1 for oral cavity cancer. Looking at the study overall: Non-progressing patients received a fourth nivolumab dose near day 43, then surgery on days 50-56.

This sample's time point: after neoadjuvant nivolumab, at surgical resection. Germline V CDR1 and CDR2: SGHNT, YYREEE (reference sequence). The V and J ends lost 4 bases and 3 bases, in that order; junction bases with no gene match: 6. The CDR3 has 16 amino acids. TCRdb's table, derived via immunoSEQ multiplex PCR, lists solely in-frame clones and lacks some. Altogether 7,000 to 8,000 clones are present, approximately 65% being singletons, with the ten largest covering 3% to 3.5%. V gene TRBV5-4 combines with J gene TRBJ2-2; 10 nucleotides line up with TRBD1. This sample comprised PBMCs, obtained after nivolumab (anti-PD-1) treatment. This clonotype was obtained from a person aged 35 to 85 with oral cavity squamous cell carcinoma. The CDR3 is CASSIPGTGDTGELFF. Written as DNA, the CDR3 is TGTGCCAGCAGCATACCCGGGACAGGGGACACCGGGGAGCTGTTTTTT.